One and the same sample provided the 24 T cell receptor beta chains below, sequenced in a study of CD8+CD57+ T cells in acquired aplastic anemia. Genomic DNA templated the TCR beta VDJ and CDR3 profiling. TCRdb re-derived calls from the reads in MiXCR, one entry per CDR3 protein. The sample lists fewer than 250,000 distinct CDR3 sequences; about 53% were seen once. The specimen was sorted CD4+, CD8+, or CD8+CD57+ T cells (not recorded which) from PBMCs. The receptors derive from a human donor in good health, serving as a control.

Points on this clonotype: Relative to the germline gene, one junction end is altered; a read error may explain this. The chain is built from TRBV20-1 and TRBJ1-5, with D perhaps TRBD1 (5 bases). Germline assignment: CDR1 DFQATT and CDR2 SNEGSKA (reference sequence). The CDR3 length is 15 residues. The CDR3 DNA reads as TGTAGTGGGCGCGGAAGACTAGCTACGAAGCAGGGACAGCATTTT. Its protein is CSGRGRLATKQGQHF.

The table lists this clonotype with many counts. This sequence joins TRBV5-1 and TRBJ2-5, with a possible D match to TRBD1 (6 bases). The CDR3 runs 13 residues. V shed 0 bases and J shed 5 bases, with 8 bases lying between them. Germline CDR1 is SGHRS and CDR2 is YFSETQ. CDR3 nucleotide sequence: TGCGCCAGCAGCTTGGCACAGGGCGAGACCCAGTACTTC. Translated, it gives CASSLAQGETQYF. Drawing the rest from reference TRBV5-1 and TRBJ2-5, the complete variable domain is KAGVTQTPRYLIKTRGQQVTLSCSPISGHRSVSWYQQTPGQGLQFLFEYFSETQRNKGNFPGRFSGRQFSNSRSEMNVSTLELGDSALYLCASSLAQGETQYFGPGTRLLVL.

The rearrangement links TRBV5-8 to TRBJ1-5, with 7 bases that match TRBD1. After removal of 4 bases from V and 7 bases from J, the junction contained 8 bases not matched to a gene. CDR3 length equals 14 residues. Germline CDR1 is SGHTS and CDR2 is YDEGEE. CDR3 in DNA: TGTGCCAGCAGCGGAAACAGGGGAGGCCAGCCCCAGCATTTT. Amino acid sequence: CASSGNRGGQPQHF.

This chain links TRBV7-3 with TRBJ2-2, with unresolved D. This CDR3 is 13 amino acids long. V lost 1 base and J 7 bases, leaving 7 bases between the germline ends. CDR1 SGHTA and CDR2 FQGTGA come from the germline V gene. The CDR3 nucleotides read TGTGCCAGCAGCTTAATCTTGGGCGGGGAGCTGTTTTTT. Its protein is CASSLILGGELFF.

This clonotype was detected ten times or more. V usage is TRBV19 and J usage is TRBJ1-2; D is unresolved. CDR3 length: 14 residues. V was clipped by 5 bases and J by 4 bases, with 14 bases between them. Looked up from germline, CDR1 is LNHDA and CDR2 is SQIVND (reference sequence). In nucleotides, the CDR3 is TGTGCCAGTAGTGAGACAATCGCGACCTATGGCTACACCTTC. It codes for CASSETIATYGYTF.

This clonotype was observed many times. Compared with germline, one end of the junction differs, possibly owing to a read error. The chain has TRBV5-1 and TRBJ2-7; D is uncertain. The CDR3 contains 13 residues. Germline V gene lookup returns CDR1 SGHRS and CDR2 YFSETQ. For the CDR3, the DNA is TGTGCCAGCAGCTTTGGCAGTAGCTACGAGCAGTACTTC. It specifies CASSFGSSYEQYF.

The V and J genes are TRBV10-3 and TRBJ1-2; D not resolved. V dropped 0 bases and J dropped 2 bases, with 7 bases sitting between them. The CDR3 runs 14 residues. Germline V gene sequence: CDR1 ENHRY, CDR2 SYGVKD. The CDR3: CAISESSRNYGYTF. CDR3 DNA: TGTGCCATCAGTGAGTCAAGCAGGAACTATGGCTACACCTTC.

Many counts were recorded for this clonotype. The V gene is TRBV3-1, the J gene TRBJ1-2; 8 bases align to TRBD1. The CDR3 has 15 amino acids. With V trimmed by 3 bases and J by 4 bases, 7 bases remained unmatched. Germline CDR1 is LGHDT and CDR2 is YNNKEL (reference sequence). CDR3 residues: CASSQQYTGGYGYTF. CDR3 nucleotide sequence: TGTGCCAGCAGCCAGCAATACACAGGGGGCTATGGCTACACCTTC.

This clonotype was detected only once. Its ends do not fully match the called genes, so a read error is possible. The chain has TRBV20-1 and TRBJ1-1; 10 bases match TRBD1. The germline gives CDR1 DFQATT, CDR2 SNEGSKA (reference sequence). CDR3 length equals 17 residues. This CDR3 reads CSASNRGTGAGNTEAFF. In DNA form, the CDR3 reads TGCAGTGCTAGCAACCGAGGGACAGGGGCTGGAAACACTGAAGCTTTCTTC.

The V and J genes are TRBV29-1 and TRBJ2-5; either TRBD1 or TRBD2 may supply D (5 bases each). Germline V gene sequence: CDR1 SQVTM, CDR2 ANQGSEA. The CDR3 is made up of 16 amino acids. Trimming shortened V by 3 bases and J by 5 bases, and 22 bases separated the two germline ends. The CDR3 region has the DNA TGCAGCGTTGATCCTGGGGCCTCTAGCTCAGGGGAGACCCAGTACTTC. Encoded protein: CSVDPGASSSGETQYF.

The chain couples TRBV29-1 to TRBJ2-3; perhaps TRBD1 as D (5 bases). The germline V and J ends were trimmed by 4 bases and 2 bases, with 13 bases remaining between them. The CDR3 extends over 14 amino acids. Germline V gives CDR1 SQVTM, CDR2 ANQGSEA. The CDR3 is CSVVGRQNTDTQYF. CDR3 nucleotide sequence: TGCAGCGTTGTGGGTAGACAGAACACAGATACGCAGTATTTT.

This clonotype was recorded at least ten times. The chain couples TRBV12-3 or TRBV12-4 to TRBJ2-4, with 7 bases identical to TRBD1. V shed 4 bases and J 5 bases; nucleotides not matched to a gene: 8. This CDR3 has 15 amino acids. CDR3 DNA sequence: TGTGCCAGCAGTTCTTCCGGGACAGCACAAAACATTCAGTACTTC. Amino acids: CASSSSGTAQNIQYF.

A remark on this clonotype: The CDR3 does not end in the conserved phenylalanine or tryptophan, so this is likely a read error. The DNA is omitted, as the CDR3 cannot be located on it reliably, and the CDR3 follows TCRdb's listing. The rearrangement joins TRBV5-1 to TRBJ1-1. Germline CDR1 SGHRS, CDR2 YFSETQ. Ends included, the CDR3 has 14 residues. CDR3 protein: CASSLFFSSTVGFS.

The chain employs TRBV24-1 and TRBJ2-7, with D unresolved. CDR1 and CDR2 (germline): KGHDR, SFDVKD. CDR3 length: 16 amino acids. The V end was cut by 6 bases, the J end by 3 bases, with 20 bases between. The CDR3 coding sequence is TGTGCCACCAGTTCCGGGCAGCCAAGTGGTGGCTACGAGCAGTACTTC. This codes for CATSSGQPSGGYEQYF.

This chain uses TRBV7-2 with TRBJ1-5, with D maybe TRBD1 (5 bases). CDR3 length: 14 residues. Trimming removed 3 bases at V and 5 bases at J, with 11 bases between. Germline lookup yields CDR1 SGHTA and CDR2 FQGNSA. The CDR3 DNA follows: TGTGCCAGCAGCTTCCGGGGGGGGGATCAGCCCCAGCATTTT. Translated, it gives CASSFRGGDQPQHF.

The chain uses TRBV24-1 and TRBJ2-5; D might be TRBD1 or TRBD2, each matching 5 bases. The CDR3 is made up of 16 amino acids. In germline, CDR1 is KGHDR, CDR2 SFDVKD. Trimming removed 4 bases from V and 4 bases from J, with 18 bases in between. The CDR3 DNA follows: TGTGCCACCAGTGAATCGGGACGGTCTCAGAGAGAGACCCAGTACTTC. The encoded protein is CATSESGRSQRETQYF.

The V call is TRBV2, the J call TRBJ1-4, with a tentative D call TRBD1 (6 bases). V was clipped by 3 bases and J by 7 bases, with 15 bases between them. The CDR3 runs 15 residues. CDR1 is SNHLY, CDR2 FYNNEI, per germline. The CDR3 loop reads CASSDEGGGGEKLFF. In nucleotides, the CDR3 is TGTGCCAGCAGTGACGAGGGGGGCGGGGGTGAAAAACTGTTTTTT.

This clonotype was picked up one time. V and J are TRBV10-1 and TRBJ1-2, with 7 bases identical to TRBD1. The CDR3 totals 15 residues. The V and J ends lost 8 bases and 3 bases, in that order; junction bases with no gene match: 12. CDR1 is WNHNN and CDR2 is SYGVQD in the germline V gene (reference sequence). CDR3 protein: CASLDPRQGYYGYTF. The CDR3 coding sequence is TGCGCCAGCCTTGACCCTAGACAGGGCTACTATGGCTACACCTTC.

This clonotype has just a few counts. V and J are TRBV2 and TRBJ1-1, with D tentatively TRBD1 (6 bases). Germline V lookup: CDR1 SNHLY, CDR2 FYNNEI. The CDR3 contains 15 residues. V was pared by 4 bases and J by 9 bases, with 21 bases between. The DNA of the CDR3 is TGTGCCAGCAGTGGGCTGTCCAGCCTAGGGGGGAAAGCTTTCTTT. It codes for CASSGLSSLGGKAFF.

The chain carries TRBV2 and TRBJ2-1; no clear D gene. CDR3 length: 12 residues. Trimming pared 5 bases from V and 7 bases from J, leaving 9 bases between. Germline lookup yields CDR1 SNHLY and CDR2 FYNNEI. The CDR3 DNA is TGTGCCAGCAGTTTTGTGAGGAATGAGCAGTTCTTC. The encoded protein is CASSFVRNEQFF. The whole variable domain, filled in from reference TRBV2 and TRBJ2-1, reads EPEVTQTPSHQVTQMGQEVILRCVPISNHLYFYWYRQILGQKVEFLVSFYNNEISEKSEIFDDQFSVERPDGSNFTLKIRSTKLEDSAMYFCASSFVRNEQFFGPGTRLTVL.

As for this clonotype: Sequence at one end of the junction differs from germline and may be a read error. The CDR3 region has the DNA TGTGCCACCCGTGATTTGCACAGTGAGCAGTTCTTC. This codes for CATRDLHSEQFF. This chain joins TRBV24-1 and TRBJ2-1; D remains unclear. This CDR3 has 12 amino acids. Looked up from germline, CDR1 is KGHDR and CDR2 is SFDVKD.

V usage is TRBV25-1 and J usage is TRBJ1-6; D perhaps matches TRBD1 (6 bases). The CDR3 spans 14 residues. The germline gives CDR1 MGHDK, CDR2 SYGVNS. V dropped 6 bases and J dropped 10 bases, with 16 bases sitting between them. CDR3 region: CASRQQGIESPLHF. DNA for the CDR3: TGTGCCAGCAGACAACAGGGTATAGAGTCACCCCTCCACTTT.

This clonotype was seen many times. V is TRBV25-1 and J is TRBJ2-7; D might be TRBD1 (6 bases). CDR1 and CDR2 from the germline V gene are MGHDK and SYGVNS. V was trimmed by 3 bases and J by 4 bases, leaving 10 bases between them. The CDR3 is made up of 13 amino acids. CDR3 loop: CASSDNRAYEQYF. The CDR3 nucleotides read TGTGCCAGCAGTGACAACAGGGCTTACGAGCAGTACTTC.

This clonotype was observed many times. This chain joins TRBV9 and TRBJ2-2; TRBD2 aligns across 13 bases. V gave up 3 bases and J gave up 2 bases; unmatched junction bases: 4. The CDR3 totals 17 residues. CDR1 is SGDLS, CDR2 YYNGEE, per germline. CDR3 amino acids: CASSGLAGGLNTGELFF. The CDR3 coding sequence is TGTGCCAGCAGCGGACTAGCGGGGGGCTTAAACACCGGGGAGCTGTTTTTT.